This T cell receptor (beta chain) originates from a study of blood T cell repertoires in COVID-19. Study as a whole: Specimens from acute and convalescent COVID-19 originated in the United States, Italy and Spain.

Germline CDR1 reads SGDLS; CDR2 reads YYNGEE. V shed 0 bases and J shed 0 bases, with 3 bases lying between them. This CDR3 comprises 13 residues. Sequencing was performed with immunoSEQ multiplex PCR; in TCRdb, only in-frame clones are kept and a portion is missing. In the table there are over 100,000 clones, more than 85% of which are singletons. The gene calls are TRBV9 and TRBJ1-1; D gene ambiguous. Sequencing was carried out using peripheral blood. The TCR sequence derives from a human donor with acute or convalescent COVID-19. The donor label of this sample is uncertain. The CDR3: CASSVVLNTEAFF. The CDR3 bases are TGTGCCAGCAGCGTAGTCTTGAACACTGAAGCTTTCTTT.